The 32 T cell receptor beta chains reported below all come from one sample, sequenced in a study of blood T cells in healthy people across ages. A sample-barcoded 5' primer and a J-beta primer mix were used in a second PCR of roughly 6 to 11 cycles. A single record per CDR3 protein comes from TCRdb applying MiXCR to the 5' RACE reads. The sample carries almost 1 million distinct CDR3 sequences, about 51% recorded once. The material sequenced was blood. These receptor sequences come from a woman in her fifties or sixties in good health.

This clonotype was counted at least ten times. The chain is built from TRBV4-1 and TRBJ2-6; no clear D gene. Germline V CDR1 and CDR2: MGHRA, YSYEKL. The CDR3 runs 15 residues. V was shortened by 5 bases and J by 3 bases, with 11 bases between the two germline ends. The CDR3 bases are TGCGCCAGCAGCTACCAGACATTTGGGGCCAACGTCCTGACTTTC. Protein product: CASSYQTFGANVLTF.

This sequence joins TRBV12-3 or TRBV12-4 and TRBJ2-7; 10 bases are shared with TRBD2. The CDR3 consists of 16 residues. The trim removed 3 bases at V and 5 bases at J, leaving 10 bases unmatched. CDR3 sequence reads: CASSFGLAGVIDEQYF. As DNA, the CDR3 is TGTGCCAGCAGTTTCGGGCTAGCGGGAGTGATAGACGAGCAGTACTTC.

This chain uses TRBV11-2 with TRBJ1-1; no clear D gene. The V and J ends lost 5 bases and 6 bases respectively, with 13 bases between them. Germline V gene sequence: CDR1 SGHAT, CDR2 FQNNGV. CDR3 size: 13 residues. Written as DNA, the CDR3 is TGTGCCAGCAGCCCCGCCCGGAGTTCTGAAGCTTTCTTT. It specifies CASSPARSSEAFF. Complete variable domain (other parts from reference TRBV11-2 and TRBJ1-1): EAGVAQSPRYKIIEKRQSVAFWCNPISGHATLYWYQQILGQGPKLLIQFQNNGVVDDSQLPKDRFSAERLKGVDSTLKIQPAKLEDSAVYLCASSPARSSEAFFGQGTRLTVV.

V is TRBV28 and J is TRBJ2-1, with D possibly being TRBD1 (6 bases). Trimming removed 3 bases from V and 10 bases from J, with 16 bases in between. The germline V gene has CDR1 MDHEN and CDR2 SYDVKM. This CDR3 comprises 14 residues. CDR3 DNA sequence: TGTGCCAGCAGTTTTACAAGACAGGTTGGGGAGCAGTTCTTC. Translated, it gives CASSFTRQVGEQFF.

CDR3 DNA sequence: TGTGCCAGCAGCACCGGGACTAAGAAGACCCAGTACTTC. It specifies CASSTGTKKTQYF. This sequence joins TRBV7-7 and TRBJ2-5, with 7 bases identical to TRBD2. After removal of 5 bases from V and 6 bases from J, the junction contained 6 bases not matched to a gene. CDR3 length equals 13 residues. Germline assignment: CDR1 SSHAT and CDR2 FNYEAQ (reference sequence).

The chain links TRBV12-3 or TRBV12-4 to TRBJ1-1, with 7 bases identical to TRBD1. With V trimmed by 5 bases and J by 11 bases, 8 bases remained unmatched. The CDR3 loop spans 12 amino acids. CDR3 region: CASSRGQSGAFF. CDR3 coding DNA: TGTGCCAGCAGTAGGGGACAGAGCGGTGCTTTCTTT.

This clonotype was detected only a few times. V and J are TRBV28 and TRBJ2-1, with D maybe TRBD1 (6 bases). This CDR3 has 16 residues. V lost 7 bases and J 0 bases, leaving 16 bases between the germline ends. Germline assignment: CDR1 MDHEN and CDR2 SYDVKM. CDR3 nucleotide sequence: TGTGCCAGCAAGTCACAGGGCCCCCGCTCCTACAATGAGCAGTTCTTC. Translated: CASKSQGPRSYNEQFF.

The chain couples TRBV29-1 to TRBJ2-1; D is possibly TRBD2 (5 bases). Looked up from germline, CDR1 is SQVTM and CDR2 is ANQGSEA. Trimming took off 4 bases at V and 8 bases at J, with 12 bases between the two ends. CDR3 length: 12 residues. The CDR3: CSVAAGRHEQFF. Written as DNA, the CDR3 is TGCAGCGTTGCCGCGGGCCGGCATGAGCAGTTCTTC.

This clonotype was seen only a few times. CDR3 coding DNA: TGTGCCAGCAGTTCAACCCCTAGGGAAGGCGATACGCAGTATTTT. It yields the protein CASSSTPREGDTQYF. The J gene is TRBJ2-3, the V gene TRBV28; D ambiguous. The germline V gene encodes CDR1 MDHEN and CDR2 SYDVKM. The CDR3 length is 15 residues. The V end lost 4 bases, the J end lost 6 bases, and 17 bases lay between the germline ends.

The genes are TRBV10-3 and TRBJ2-5; possibly TRBD2 for D (5 bases). The J call may be mistaken, given a closer DNA end match to TRBJ2-7. This CDR3 region has 14 residues. Germline V gene data show CDR1 as ENHRY and CDR2 as SYGVKD. Here the CDR3 reads CAISVGGKDYEQYF. The CDR3 DNA sequence: TGTGCCATCAGTGTCGGAGGTAAGGACTACGAGCAGTACTTC.

The chain is built from TRBV7-9 and TRBJ1-5; D gene ambiguous. This CDR3 contains 13 residues. The V gene lost 5 bases and the J gene lost 6 bases, with 11 bases spanning the gap. Germline lookup yields CDR1 SEHNR and CDR2 FQNEAQ (reference sequence). The CDR3 coding sequence is TGTGCCAGCAGCGTAGAGGGAGGTCAGCCCCAGCATTTT. Translation: CASSVEGGQPQHF.

The chain is built from TRBV5-1 and TRBJ2-1, with D possibly TRBD1 on 6 matching bases. V gave up 2 bases and J gave up 13 bases, with 10 bases separating them. Germline V gives CDR1 SGHRS, CDR2 YFSETQ. This CDR3 comprises 11 residues. In DNA, the CDR3 is TGCGCCAGCAGCTTACAGGGATCCCAGTTCTTC. Residues: CASSLQGSQFF.

This sequence joins TRBV30 and TRBJ2-3, with 8 bases aligning to TRBD2. The CDR3 is 16 amino acids. V lost 4 bases, J lost 4 bases, and 13 bases stayed unmatched. Per the germline V gene, CDR1 is GTSNPN and CDR2 is SVGIG (reference sequence). The CDR3 coding sequence is TGTGCCTGGAACCTCGGGGCTAGCGGGTTTGCAGATACGCAGTATTTT. Its translation: CAWNLGASGFADTQYF.

This clonotype has a handful of counts. The chain recombines TRBV4-2 with TRBJ2-3; 7 positions agree with TRBD2. J lost 2 bases, V lost 4 bases, and 9 bases had no gene match. There are 16 residues in the CDR3. Per the germline V gene, CDR1 is LGHNA and CDR2 is YNFKEQ. CDR3: CASSPEAGRLTDTQYF. The CDR3 DNA sequence: TGTGCCAGCAGCCCCGAAGCGGGACGGCTCACAGATACGCAGTATTTT.

The chain carries TRBV12-3 or TRBV12-4 and TRBJ1-1; the D is unclear. Trimming removed 6 bases from V and 4 bases from J, with 18 bases in between. There are 15 residues in the CDR3. CDR3 region: CASSPVPGIGTEAFF. As DNA, the CDR3 is TGTGCCAGCAGCCCGGTCCCTGGGATTGGCACTGAAGCTTTCTTT.

This clonotype occurred a few times. This chain connects TRBV6-5 to TRBJ2-7; TRBD2 matches 11 bases. This CDR3 spans 16 amino acids. From germline, CDR1 is MNHEY and CDR2 SVGAGI. V shed 2 bases and J 3 bases; nucleotides not matched to a gene: 6. Written as DNA, the CDR3 is TGTGCCAGCAGTTACCCCGGGACTAGCGGTATCTACGAGCAGTACTTC. It specifies CASSYPGTSGIYEQYF.

This chain connects TRBV20-1 to TRBJ2-1, with D perhaps matching TRBD2 (6 bases). Germline V CDR1 and CDR2: DFQATT, SNEGSKA (reference sequence). The CDR3 contains 15 residues. Trimming took 5 bases from V and 9 from J, leaving 23 bases between them. CDR3 in amino acids: CSAYSRETSRLEQFF. The CDR3 nucleotides are TGCAGTGCTTATTCCCGGGAGACTAGTCGCCTTGAGCAGTTCTTC.

The chain is built from TRBV7-9 and TRBJ2-1, with TRBD1 matching over 10 bases. The V gene end was trimmed by 5 bases and the J gene end by 3 bases; junction bases not matched to a gene: 16. This CDR3 is 19 amino acids long. Germline CDR1 SEHNR, CDR2 FQNEAQ (reference sequence). The CDR3 DNA is TGTGCCAGCAGCCCGGCGACCCGGGTCCGGGACAGGGGCTACAATGAGCAGTTCTTC. Its protein is CASSPATRVRDRGYNEQFF.

This clonotype occurred many times. The chain recombines TRBV29-1 with TRBJ2-5; TRBD2 matches 8 bases. From germline, CDR1 is SQVTM and CDR2 ANQGSEA. V shed 5 bases and J 6 bases; nucleotides not matched to a gene: 8. There are 13 residues in the CDR3. CDR3 nucleotide sequence: TGCAGCGTTTACGGGGGGGCCGGACAGACCCAGTACTTC. Its translation: CSVYGGAGQTQYF.

This clonotype appeared a few times. V usage is TRBV10-3 and J usage is TRBJ2-7, with D possibly TRBD2 on 6 matching bases. Trimming cost V 3 bases and J 0 bases, with 12 bases left between them. This CDR3 has 15 residues. CDR1 ENHRY and CDR2 SYGVKD come from the germline V gene. The CDR3 here is CAISEGRGDSYEQYF. CDR3 bases: TGTGCCATCAGTGAAGGGCGCGGGGACTCCTACGAGCAGTACTTC.

This clonotype was counted only a few times. V and J are TRBV4-1 and TRBJ2-3, with 8 bases aligning to TRBD1. There are 15 residues in the CDR3. Trimming at V came to 0 bases and at J to 5 bases, leaving 4 bases not matched to a gene. Germline CDR1 is MGHRA and CDR2 is YSYEKL. The CDR3 sequence is CASSQDQGAKDTQYF. Here the CDR3 DNA reads TGCGCCAGCAGCCAAGATCAGGGGGCTAAAGATACGCAGTATTTT.

This chain uses TRBV11-3 with TRBJ2-3; TRBD2 matches at 10 bases. The V gene end was trimmed by 5 bases and the J gene end by 4 bases; junction bases not matched to a gene: 15. Germline values: CDR1 SGHNT, CDR2 YENEEA. The CDR3 consists of 18 residues. Here the CDR3 DNA reads TGTGCCAGCAGCCCCCTCCACGGGGTAGCGGGAGGTGCAGATACGCAGTATTTT. Translation: CASSPLHGVAGGADTQYF.

This clonotype was seen only a few times. The J gene is TRBJ2-7, the V gene TRBV11-2; TRBD1 agrees at 7 bases. J lost 0 bases, V lost 2 bases, and 13 bases had no gene match. CDR3 length: 18 residues. Per germline, CDR1 SGHAT and CDR2 FQNNGV. CDR3 amino acids: CASSLYRGLTQLSYEQYF. The CDR3 DNA reads TGTGCCAGCAGCTTATACAGGGGTTTAACACAACTCTCCTACGAGCAGTACTTC.

This clonotype has only a few counts. The rearrangement uses TRBV5-1 and TRBJ1-2, with 8 bases fitting TRBD1. V shed 4 bases and J 0 bases; nucleotides not matched to a gene: 2. This CDR3 is 14 amino acids long. In germline, CDR1 is SGHRS, CDR2 YFSETQ. The CDR3 coding sequence is TGCGCCAGCAGCGAGGGACAGGCTAACTATGGCTACACCTTC. Its protein is CASSEGQANYGYTF.

The rearrangement joins TRBV7-9 to TRBJ2-5; either TRBD1 or TRBD2 may supply D (5 bases each). The CDR3 covers 14 residues. Looked up from germline, CDR1 is SEHNR and CDR2 is FQNEAQ (reference sequence). V was shortened by 5 bases and J by 4 bases, with 14 bases between the two germline ends. The CDR3 coding sequence is TGTGCCAGCAGCGCCTTCTCAGGGAGAGAGACCCAGTACTTC. It encodes CASSAFSGRETQYF.

DNA of the CDR3: TGCAGCGTTCAACAGGTCCAAGAGACCCAGTACTTC. Its translation is CSVQQVQETQYF. The chain carries TRBV29-1 and TRBJ2-5; the D gene is possibly TRBD1 (5 bases). Per germline, CDR1 SQVTM and CDR2 ANQGSEA. Trimming stripped 5 bases from V and 1 base from J, with 8 bases between. CDR3 length equals 12 residues.

This clonotype has a handful of counts. The V and J genes are TRBV3-1 and TRBJ2-7; 10 bases match TRBD2. Germline V gene data show CDR1 as LGHDT and CDR2 as YNNKEL (reference sequence). The CDR3 runs to 15 residues. The V gene end was trimmed by 0 bases and the J gene end by 6 bases; junction bases not matched to a gene: 5. DNA of the CDR3: TGTGCCAGCAGCCAAGACGTACTAGCGGGAAGCGAGCAGTACTTC. This translates into CASSQDVLAGSEQYF.

The chain links TRBV27 to TRBJ2-1; D unclear. The germline V and J ends were trimmed by 5 bases and 0 bases, with 11 bases remaining between them. CDR3 length equals 15 residues. Germline CDR1 reads MNHEY; CDR2 reads SMNVEV (reference sequence). CDR3 nucleotides: TGTGCCAGCAGTCAGCGAGGTGCCTCCTACAATGAGCAGTTCTTC. Amino acid sequence: CASSQRGASYNEQFF.

The chain carries TRBV24-1 and TRBJ1-2; D is unclear. V shed 12 bases and J shed 6 bases, with 19 bases lying between them. This CDR3 has 13 amino acids. The germline gives CDR1 KGHDR, CDR2 SFDVKD. The chain's CDR3 is CAAAQAGIHGYTF. For the CDR3, the DNA is TGTGCCGCCGCCCAGGCCGGGATCCATGGCTACACCTTC.

The chain combines TRBV6-6 with TRBJ2-4; D is uncertain. Gene TRBJ2-5 matches the end of the DNA better, so the J call may be wrong. This CDR3 has 13 amino acids. CDR1 and CDR2 (germline): MNHNY, SVGAGI (reference sequence). This chain's CDR3 is CASWSTGQETQYF. In DNA, the CDR3 is TGTGCCAGCTGGTCGACGGGTCAGGAGACCCAGTACTTC.

This clonotype was seen only a few times. J is TRBJ2-1 and V is TRBV11-2, with 8 bases lining up with TRBD1. The germline gives CDR1 SGHAT, CDR2 FQNNGV. The CDR3 has 17 amino acids. The trim removed 5 bases at V and 5 bases at J, leaving 14 bases unmatched. CDR3 sequence: CASSPGRGLDRDNEQFF. CDR3 DNA: TGTGCCAGCAGCCCCGGTAGAGGACTGGACAGGGACAATGAGCAGTTCTTC.

The DNA for the CDR3 is TGTGCCAGCAGCCTGACAGGGGGCTCGGGGGGGCAGTACTTC. This encodes CASSLTGGSGGQYF. V gene TRBV12-3 or TRBV12-4 combines with J gene TRBJ2-7, with 10 bases that match TRBD1. The V gene end was trimmed by 6 bases and the J gene end by 9 bases; junction bases not matched to a gene: 11. This CDR3 is 14 amino acids long.